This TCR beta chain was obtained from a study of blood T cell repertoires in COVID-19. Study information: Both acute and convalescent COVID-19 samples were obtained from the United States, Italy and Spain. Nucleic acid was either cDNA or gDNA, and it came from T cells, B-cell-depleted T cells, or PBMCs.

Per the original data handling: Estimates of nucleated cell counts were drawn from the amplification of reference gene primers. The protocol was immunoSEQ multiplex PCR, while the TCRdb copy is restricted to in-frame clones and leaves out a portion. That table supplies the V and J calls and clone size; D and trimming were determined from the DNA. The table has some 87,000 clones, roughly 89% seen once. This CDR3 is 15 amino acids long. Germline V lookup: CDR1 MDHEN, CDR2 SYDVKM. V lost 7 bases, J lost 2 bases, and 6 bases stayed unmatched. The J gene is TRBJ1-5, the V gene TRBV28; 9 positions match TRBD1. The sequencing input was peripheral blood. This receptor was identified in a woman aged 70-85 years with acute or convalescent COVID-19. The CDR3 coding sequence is TGTGCCAGCATAAACAGGGGGCCGGGCAATCAGCCCCAGCATTTT. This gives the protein CASINRGPGNQPQHF.